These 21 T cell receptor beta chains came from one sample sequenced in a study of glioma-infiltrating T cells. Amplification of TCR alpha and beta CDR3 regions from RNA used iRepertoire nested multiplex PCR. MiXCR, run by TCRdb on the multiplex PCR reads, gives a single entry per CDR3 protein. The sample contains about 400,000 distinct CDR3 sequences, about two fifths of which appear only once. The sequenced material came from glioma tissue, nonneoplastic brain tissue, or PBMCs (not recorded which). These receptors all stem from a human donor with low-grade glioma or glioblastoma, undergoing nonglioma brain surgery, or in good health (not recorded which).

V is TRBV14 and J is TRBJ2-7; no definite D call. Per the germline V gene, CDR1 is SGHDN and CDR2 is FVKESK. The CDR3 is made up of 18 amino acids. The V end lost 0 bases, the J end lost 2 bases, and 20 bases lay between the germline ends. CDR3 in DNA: TGTGCCAGCAGCCAAGATACGTTGGTGGCATCTCCTACCTACGAGCAGTACTTC. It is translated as CASSQDTLVASPTYEQYF.

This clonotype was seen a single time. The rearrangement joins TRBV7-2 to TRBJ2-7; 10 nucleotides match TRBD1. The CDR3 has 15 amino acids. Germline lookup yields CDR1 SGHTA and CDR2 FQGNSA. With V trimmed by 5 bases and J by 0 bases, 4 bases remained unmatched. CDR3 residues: CASSAGQGLSYEQYF. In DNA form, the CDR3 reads TGTGCCAGCAGCGCGGGACAGGGGCTCTCCTACGAGCAGTACTTC.

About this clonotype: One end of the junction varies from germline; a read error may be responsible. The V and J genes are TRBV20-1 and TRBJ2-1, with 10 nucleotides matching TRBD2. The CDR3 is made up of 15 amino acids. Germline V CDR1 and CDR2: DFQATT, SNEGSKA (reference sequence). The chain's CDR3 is CGARDWGGLASEQFF. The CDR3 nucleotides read TGCGGTGCTAGAGATTGGGGGGGACTAGCGAGCGAGCAGTTCTTC.

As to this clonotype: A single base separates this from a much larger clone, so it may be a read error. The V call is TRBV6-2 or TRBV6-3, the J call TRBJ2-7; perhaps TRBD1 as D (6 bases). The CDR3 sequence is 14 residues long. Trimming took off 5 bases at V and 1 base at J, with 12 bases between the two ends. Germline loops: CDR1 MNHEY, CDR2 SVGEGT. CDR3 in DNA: TGTGCCAGCAGTCGGACAGTCTTTTCCTACGAGCAGTACTTC. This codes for CASSRTVFSYEQYF.

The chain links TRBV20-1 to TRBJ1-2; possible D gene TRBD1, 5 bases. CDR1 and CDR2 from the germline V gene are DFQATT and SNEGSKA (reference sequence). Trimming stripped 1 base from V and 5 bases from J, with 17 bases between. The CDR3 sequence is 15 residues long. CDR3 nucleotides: TGCAGTGCTAGAGTGGGGCAGCCGGCAGGGTATGGCTACACCTTC. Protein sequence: CSARVGQPAGYGYTF.

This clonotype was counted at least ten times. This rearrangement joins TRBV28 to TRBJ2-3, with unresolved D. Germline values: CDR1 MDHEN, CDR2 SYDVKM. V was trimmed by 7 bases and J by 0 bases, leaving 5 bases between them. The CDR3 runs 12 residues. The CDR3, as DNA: TGTGCCAGCACGGTTAGCACAGATACGCAGTATTTT. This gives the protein CASTVSTDTQYF.

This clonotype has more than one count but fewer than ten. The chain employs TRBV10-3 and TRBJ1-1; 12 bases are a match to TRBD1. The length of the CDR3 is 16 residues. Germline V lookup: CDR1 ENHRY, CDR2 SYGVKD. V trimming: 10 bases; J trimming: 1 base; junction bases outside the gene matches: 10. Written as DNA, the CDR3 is TGTGCCAGCGTGACGGGACAGGGGGCCTGGAACACTGAAGCTTTCTTT. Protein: CASVTGQGAWNTEAFF.

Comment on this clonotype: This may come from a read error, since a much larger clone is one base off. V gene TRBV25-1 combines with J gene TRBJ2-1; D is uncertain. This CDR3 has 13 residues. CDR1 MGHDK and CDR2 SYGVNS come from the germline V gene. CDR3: CASRISGDNKQFF. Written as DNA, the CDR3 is TGTGCCAGCCGGATTAGTGGAGACAATAAGCAGTTCTTC. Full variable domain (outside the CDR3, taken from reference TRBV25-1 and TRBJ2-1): EADIYQTPRYLVIGTGKKITLECSQTMGHDKMYWYQQDPGMELHLIHYSYGVNSTEKGDLSSESTVSRIRTEHFPLTLESARPSHTSQYLCASRISGDNKQFFGPGTRLTVL.

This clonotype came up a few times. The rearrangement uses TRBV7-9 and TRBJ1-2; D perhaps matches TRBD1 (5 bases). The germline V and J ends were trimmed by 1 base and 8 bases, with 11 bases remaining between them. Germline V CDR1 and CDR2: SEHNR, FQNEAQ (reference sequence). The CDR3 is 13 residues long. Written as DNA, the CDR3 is TGTGCCAGCAGCTTAGGACAGCGGGAAGGCTACACCTTC. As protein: CASSLGQREGYTF. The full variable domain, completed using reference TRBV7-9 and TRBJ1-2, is DTGVSQNPRHKITKRGQNVTFRCDPISEHNRLYWYRQTLGQGPEFLTYFQNEAQLEKSRLLSDRFSAERPKGSFSTLEIQRTEQGDSAMYLCASSLGQREGYTFGSGTRLTVV.

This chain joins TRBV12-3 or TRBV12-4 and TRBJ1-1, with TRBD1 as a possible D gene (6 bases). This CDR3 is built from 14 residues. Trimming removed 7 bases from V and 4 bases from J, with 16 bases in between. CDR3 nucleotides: TGTGCCAGCAATGTGGTGGGGGCATTCACTGAAGCTTTCTTT. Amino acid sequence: CASNVVGAFTEAFF.

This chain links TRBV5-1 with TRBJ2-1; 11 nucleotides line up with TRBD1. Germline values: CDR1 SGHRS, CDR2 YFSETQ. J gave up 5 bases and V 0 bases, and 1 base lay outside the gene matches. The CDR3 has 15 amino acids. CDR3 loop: CASSLGDRGDNEQFF. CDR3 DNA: TGCGCCAGCAGCTTGGGGGACAGGGGGGACAATGAGCAGTTCTTC.

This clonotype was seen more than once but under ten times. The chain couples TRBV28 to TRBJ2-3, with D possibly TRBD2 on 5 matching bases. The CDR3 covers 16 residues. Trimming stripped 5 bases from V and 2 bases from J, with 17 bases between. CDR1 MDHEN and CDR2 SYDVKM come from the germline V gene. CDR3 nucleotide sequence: TGTGCCAGCAGTCTTCGGACTGGAGACCCCACAGATACGCAGTATTTT. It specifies CASSLRTGDPTDTQYF.

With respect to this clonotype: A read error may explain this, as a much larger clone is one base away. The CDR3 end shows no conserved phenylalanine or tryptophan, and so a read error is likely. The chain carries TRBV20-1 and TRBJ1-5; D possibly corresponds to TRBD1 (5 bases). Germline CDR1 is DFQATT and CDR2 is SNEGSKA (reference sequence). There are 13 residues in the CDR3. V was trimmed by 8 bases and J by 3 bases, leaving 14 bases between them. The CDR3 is CSPSRDPNQPQHS. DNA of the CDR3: TGCAGTCCTTCTCGGGACCCCAATCAGCCCCAGCATTCT.

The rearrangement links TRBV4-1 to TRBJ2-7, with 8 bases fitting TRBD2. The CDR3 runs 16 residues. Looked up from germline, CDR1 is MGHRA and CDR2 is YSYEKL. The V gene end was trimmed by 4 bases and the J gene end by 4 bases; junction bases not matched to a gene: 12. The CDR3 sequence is CASSRRTGLGEYEQYF. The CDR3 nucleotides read TGCGCCAGCAGCCGAAGAACGGGACTAGGAGAATACGAGCAGTACTTC.

The CDR3 spells CASSPRPTSIIRPQRHF. CDR3 DNA sequence: TGTGCCAGCAGTCCCCGGCCTACATCCATTATCAGGCCCCAGCGGCATTTT. The chain employs TRBV6-2 or TRBV6-3 and TRBJ1-5; D gene uncertain. V lost 5 bases and J lost 15, with 32 bases in between. CDR1 MNHEY and CDR2 SVGEGT come from the germline V gene. The CDR3 covers 17 residues.

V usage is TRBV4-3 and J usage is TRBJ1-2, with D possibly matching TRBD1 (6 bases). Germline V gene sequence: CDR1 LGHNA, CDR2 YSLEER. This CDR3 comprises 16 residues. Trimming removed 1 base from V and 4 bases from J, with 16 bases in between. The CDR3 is CASSQGNSGAGYGYTF. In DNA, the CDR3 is TGCGCCAGCAGCCAAGGTAATTCAGGGGCAGGCTATGGCTACACCTTC.

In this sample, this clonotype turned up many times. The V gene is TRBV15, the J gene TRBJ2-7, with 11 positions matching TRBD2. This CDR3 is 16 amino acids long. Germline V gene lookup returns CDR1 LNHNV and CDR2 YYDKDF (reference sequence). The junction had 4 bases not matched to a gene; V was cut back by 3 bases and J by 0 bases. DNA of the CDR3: TGTGCCACCAGCAGGGTTACTAGCGGGAGCTCCTACGAGCAGTACTTC. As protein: CATSRVTSGSSYEQYF.

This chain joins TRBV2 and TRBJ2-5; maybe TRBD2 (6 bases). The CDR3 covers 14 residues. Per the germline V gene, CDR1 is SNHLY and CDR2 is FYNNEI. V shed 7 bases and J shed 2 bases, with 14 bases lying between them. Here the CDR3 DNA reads TGTGCCAGCATCCGGACACGGGGGCAAGAGACCCAGTACTTC. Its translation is CASIRTRGQETQYF.

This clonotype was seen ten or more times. CDR3 DNA sequence: TGCAGTGCTAGATCGGTAGCGGGAGAAGGAGCCTACGAGCAGTACTTC. It translates to CSARSVAGEGAYEQYF. The genes are TRBV20-1 and TRBJ2-7; TRBD2 matches at 9 bases. In germline, CDR1 is DFQATT, CDR2 SNEGSKA (reference sequence). Losses at the gene ends were 2 bases for V and 2 bases for J; bases not matched to a gene: 10. This CDR3 spans 16 amino acids.

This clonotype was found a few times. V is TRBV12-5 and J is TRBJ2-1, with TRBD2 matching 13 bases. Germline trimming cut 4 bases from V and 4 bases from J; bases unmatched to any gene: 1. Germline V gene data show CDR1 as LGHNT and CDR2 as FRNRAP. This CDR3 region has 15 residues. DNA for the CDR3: TGTGCTAGTGGTTCGGGACTAGCGGGATACAATGAGCAGTTCTTC. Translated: CASGSGLAGYNEQFF.

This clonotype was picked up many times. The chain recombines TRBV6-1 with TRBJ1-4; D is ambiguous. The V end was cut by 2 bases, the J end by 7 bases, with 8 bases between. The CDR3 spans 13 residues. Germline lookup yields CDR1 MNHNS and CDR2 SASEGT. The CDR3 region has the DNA TGTGCCAGCAGTGAATCCCAGGTTGAAAAACTGTTTTTT. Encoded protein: CASSESQVEKLFF.